Listed here are 21 T cell receptor beta chains from one sample, sequenced in a study of T cell clonality in common variable immunodeficiency. The protocol was immunoSEQ multiplex PCR, while the TCRdb copy is restricted to in-frame clones and leaves out a portion. This repertoire holds about 33,000 clones, and none appear only once. These receptors have no identified antigens. Study-wide findings and caveats: Reportedly, TCR beta sequences from common variable immunodeficiency showed fewer deletions and N-nucleotide insertions.

Input material: peripheral blood mononuclear cells. The receptors were gathered from a human donor with common variable immunodeficiency.

In the case of this clone: The read terminates 3 residues before the CDR3 end, so the remaining end is supplied by the germline J gene. This sequence joins TRBV30 and TRBJ1-5; 7 bases align to TRBD1. The length of the CDR3 is 14 residues. Germline V lookup: CDR1 GTSNPN, CDR2 SVGIG (reference sequence). The J segment lost 4 bases and the V segment lost 2 bases, leaving 5 bases of the junction unmatched. The CDR3 sequence is CAWSPGQENQPQHF. Partial CDR3 DNA: TGTGCCTGGAGTCCAGGACAGGAGAATCAGCCC. Looking up the rest from reference TRBV30 and TRBJ1-5 gives the full variable domain: SQTIHQWPATLVQPVGSPLSLECTVEGTSNPNLYWYRQAAGRGLQLLFYSVGIGQISSEVPQNLSASRPQDRQFILSSKKLLLSDSGFYLCAWSPGQENQPQHFGDGTRLSIL.

Details on this clone: The CDR3 extends 3 residues past the end of the read, so its final part is completed from the germline J gene. The V and J genes are TRBV2 and TRBJ1-2; unclear D gene. Deletions cut 0 bases from V and 5 bases from J, with 10 bases between. The CDR3 consists of 14 residues. Per the germline V gene, CDR1 is SNHLY and CDR2 is FYNNEI. Incomplete CDR3 DNA: TGTGCCAGCAGTGAAGCGCGGATCGGATATGGC. This translates into CASSEARIGYG. In full, the CDR3 reads CASSEARIGYGYTF.

To note about this clone: Read coverage stops 3 residues before the CDR3 terminus; the germline J gene supplies the remainder. The chain carries TRBV19 and TRBJ1-2; D possibly corresponds to TRBD1 (6 bases). Germline CDR1 LNHDA, CDR2 SQIVND (reference sequence). The length of the CDR3 is 15 residues. The CDR3: CASSIQGQQLAGYTF. The CDR3 DNA, read in part, is TGTGCCAGTAGTATTCAAGGACAGCAATTGGCGGGC.

This clone has ten or more counts. The read stops 3 residues short of the end of the CDR3; the missing end is completed from the germline J gene. The chain is built from TRBV2 and TRBJ2-1; TRBD2 agrees at 9 bases. CDR1 is SNHLY and CDR2 is FYNNEI in the germline V gene. This CDR3 is built from 14 residues. Germline trimming cut 7 bases from V and 8 bases from J; bases unmatched to any gene: 9. The CDR3 DNA, read in part, is TGTGCCAGCACCCGGGCTAGCGGGGACTATGAG. Translation: CASTRASGDYE. The entire CDR3 sequence reads CASTRASGDYEQFF.

This clone was recorded many times. The CDR3 is cut off 3 residues early in the read; its end comes from the germline J gene. The chain combines TRBV6-1 with TRBJ2-3; no clear D gene. V shed 2 bases and J shed 6 bases, with 6 bases lying between them. This CDR3 is 12 amino acids long. Germline loops: CDR1 MNHNS, CDR2 SASEGT. The chain's CDR3 is CASSEIVDTQYF. The sequenced CDR3 bases are TGTGCCAGCAGTGAAATAGTGGATACG.

This clone was seen only a few times. The CDR3 end lies 3 residues beyond the end of the read and is filled in from the germline J gene. J is TRBJ1-1 and V is TRBV7-2; D is unclear. Germline assignment: CDR1 SGHTA and CDR2 FQGNSA. The CDR3 totals 13 residues. CDR3 bases read: TGTGCCAGCAGCTTAGCGGGCGTGGTAGAA. Translating gives CASSLAGVVE. The complete CDR3 sequence is CASSLAGVVEAFF.

This clone was picked up a small number of times. The read halts 3 residues ahead of the CDR3 end, with the missing end drawn from the germline J gene. The chain carries TRBV18 and TRBJ1-2; D possibly corresponds to TRBD1 (6 bases). The germline V and J ends were trimmed by 3 bases and 0 bases, with 8 bases remaining between them. CDR1 and CDR2 (germline): KGHSH, LQKENI. There are 14 residues in the CDR3. The CDR3 sequence is CASSPDSPNYGYTF. The covered CDR3 bases are TGTGCCAGCTCACCGGACAGCCCTAACTATGGC. The variable domain in full, completed from reference TRBV18 and TRBJ1-2, reads NAGVMQNPRHLVRRRGQEARLRCSPMKGHSHVYWYRQLPEEGLKFMVYLQKENIIDESGMPKERFSAEFPKEGPSILRIQQVVRGDSAAYFCASSPDSPNYGYTFGSGTRLTVV.

Comments on this clone: Read data end 3 residues before the CDR3 end; the end is taken from the germline J gene. J is TRBJ1-5 and V is TRBV18; D remains unclear. Trimming removed 3 bases from V and 3 bases from J, with 12 bases in between. The germline CDR1 and CDR2 sequences are KGHSH and LQKENI. The CDR3 length is 15 residues. The covered CDR3 bases are TGTGCCAGCTCACCCTATGGGCAGGCCAATCAGCCC. Its translation: CASSPYGQANQP. The full CDR3 sequence reads CASSPYGQANQPQHF.

This clone was counted between two and nine times. The read ends 3 residues before the CDR3 terminus; that terminus is restored from the germline J gene. The chain couples TRBV30 to TRBJ2-1, with TRBD2 identical over 12 bases. Germline CDR1 reads GTSNPN; CDR2 reads SVGIG (reference sequence). CDR3 length equals 16 residues. V trimming: 3 bases; J trimming: 5 bases; junction bases outside the gene matches: 8. The CDR3 sequence is CAWSRTSGAGNNEQFF. CDR3 DNA (partial): TGTGCCTGGAGCAGGACTAGCGGGGCCGGGAACAATGAG.

This clone was counted between two and nine times. The observed sequence ends 3 residues before the CDR3 terminus, with the missing tail filled in from the germline J gene. V and J are TRBV5-1 and TRBJ2-7, with TRBD1 identical over 8 bases. V dropped 3 bases and J dropped 0; count of bases not matched to a gene: 14. There are 18 residues in the CDR3. Germline V gives CDR1 SGHRS, CDR2 YFSETQ. The CDR3 reads CASSSPLTGVKGSYEQYF. Incomplete CDR3 DNA: TGCGCCAGCAGCTCGCCGTTGACAGGGGTAAAAGGCTCCTACGAG.

This clone was seen only a few times. The read terminates 3 residues ahead of where the CDR3 ends, so the germline J gene completes it. The chain joins TRBV5-1 to TRBJ2-7; D may be TRBD2 (6 bases). Germline values: CDR1 SGHRS, CDR2 YFSETQ. The CDR3 has 15 residues. V gave up 3 bases and J gave up 1 base, with 14 bases separating them. CDR3 DNA (partial): TGCGCCAGCAGCTGGCGTAGCGGCCCATCCTACGAG. Protein: CASSWRSGPSYE. The entire CDR3 protein reads CASSWRSGPSYEQYF. Using reference TRBV5-1 and TRBJ2-7 for the parts outside the CDR3, the full variable domain is KAGVTQTPRYLIKTRGQQVTLSCSPISGHRSVSWYQQTPGQGLQFLFEYFSETQRNKGNFPGRFSGRQFSNSRSEMNVSTLELGDSALYLCASSWRSGPSYEQYFGPGTRLTVT.

A note on this clone: At one of its ends the junction is not consistent with the germline gene, which may arise from a read error. Sequencing ends 3 residues short of the CDR3 end; the germline J gene provides the rest. The chain is built from TRBV7-9 and TRBJ1-3; 8 nucleotides agree with TRBD1. Germline V gene data show CDR1 as SEHNR and CDR2 as FQNEAQ (reference sequence). CDR3 length: 13 amino acids. The CDR3 DNA, read in part, is TGTTCCAGTAGCCGCGGGACAGGTCACACC. Amino acid sequence: CSSSRGTGHT. The whole CDR3 region reads CSSSRGTGHTIYF.

In this sample, this clone turned up a few times. Read sequence stops 3 residues before the CDR3 end, and the germline J gene provides the missing end. The V and J genes are TRBV19 and TRBJ1-4, with D maybe TRBD1 (5 bases). This CDR3 spans 12 amino acids. From germline, CDR1 is LNHDA and CDR2 SQIVND (reference sequence). Here the CDR3 reads CASSDGAGKLFF. The DNA read from the CDR3 is TGTGCCAGTAGTGACGGCGCAGGGAAA.

This clone appeared many times. The read halts 3 residues ahead of the CDR3 end, with the missing end drawn from the germline J gene. The rearrangement links TRBV18 to TRBJ1-1; TRBD1 matches 7 bases. Unmatched junction bases numbered 13, after V lost 5 bases and J lost 7 bases. CDR3 size: 15 residues. Germline V gives CDR1 KGHSH, CDR2 LQKENI. The CDR3 spells CASSSQTGNVGEAFF. Partial CDR3 DNA: TGTGCCAGCTCATCGCAGACAGGGAATGTGGGTGAA.

This clone was recorded a few times. Read sequence stops 3 residues before the CDR3 end, and the germline J gene provides the missing end. This sequence joins TRBV2 and TRBJ2-7; D gene uncertain. Germline CDR1 reads SNHLY; CDR2 reads FYNNEI. Trimming took 5 bases from V and 4 from J, leaving 6 bases between them. The CDR3 has 11 amino acids. CDR3 DNA (partial): TGTGCCAGCAGTTATCAGTACGAG. Amino acids: CASSYQYE. The entire CDR3 protein reads CASSYQYEQYF.

There are many counts of this clone. The CDR3 is cut off 3 residues early in the read; its end comes from the germline J gene. J is TRBJ1-1 and V is TRBV2; TRBD1 matches at 8 bases. Unmatched junction bases numbered 5, after V lost 5 bases and J lost 0 bases. There are 15 residues in the CDR3. Germline-derived CDR1 and CDR2 are SNHLY and FYNNEI. The sequenced part of the CDR3 DNA is TGTGCCAGCAGTAACCGACAGGGGTTGAACACTGAA. Residues: CASSNRQGLNTE. The CDR3 reads in full as CASSNRQGLNTEAFF.

In this sample, this clone turned up a few times. The read falls 3 residues short of the CDR3 end, and the missing part is taken from the germline J gene. This chain connects TRBV18 to TRBJ1-2; 7 positions agree with TRBD1. The CDR3 loop spans 14 amino acids. CDR1 KGHSH and CDR2 LQKENI come from the germline V gene. V lost 6 bases to trimming and J lost 6 bases; unmatched junction nucleotides: 10. The covered CDR3 bases are TGTGCCAGCTCTCCGATACAGGGGATAAATGGC. Its protein product is CASSPIQGING. The entire CDR3 sequence reads CASSPIQGINGYTF.

Remarks on this clone: The read terminates 3 residues before the CDR3 end, so the remaining end is supplied by the germline J gene. This rearrangement joins TRBV6-1 to TRBJ2-7, with 14 bases identical to TRBD2. Per germline, CDR1 MNHNS and CDR2 SASEGT. Trimming took 2 bases from V and 0 from J; bases not matched to a gene: 9. This CDR3 is 19 amino acids long. The sequenced CDR3 bases are TGTGCCAGCAGTGAATATATGGCGGGACTAGCGGGGGCCTCCTACGAG. This sequence encodes CASSEYMAGLAGASYE. From start to end, the CDR3 is CASSEYMAGLAGASYEQYF.

This clone was seen only a few times. Coverage ceases 3 residues before the CDR3 finishes, and the germline J gene fills in the end. The same CDR3 also results from other DNA sequences found in this sample. V usage is TRBV30 and J usage is TRBJ1-6; maybe TRBD1 (5 bases). V was clipped by 4 bases and J by 1 base, with 8 bases between them. The CDR3 is made up of 14 amino acids. Per germline, CDR1 GTSNPN and CDR2 SVGIG (reference sequence). This CDR3 is CAWTRGSYNSPLHF. Incomplete CDR3 DNA: TGTGCCTGGACCCGGGGGTCCTATAATTCACCC.

This clone was recorded a few times. The CDR3 is cut off 3 residues early in the read; its end comes from the germline J gene. The chain recombines TRBV7-9 with TRBJ2-7; D possibly corresponds to TRBD1 (5 bases). V lost 7 bases to trimming and J lost 6 bases, with 10 bases between them. The CDR3 spans 11 residues. CDR1 and CDR2 from the germline V gene are SEHNR and FQNEAQ (reference sequence). The sequenced CDR3 bases are TGTGCCAGCACCTTGGGGCCCGAG. Protein sequence: CASTLGPE. The complete CDR3 protein is CASTLGPEQYF.

This clone occurred many times. The read finishes 3 residues shy of the CDR3 end, and the germline J gene is used to complete it. The rearrangement joins TRBV30 to TRBJ1-6; possible D gene TRBD1, 5 bases. From germline, CDR1 is GTSNPN and CDR2 SVGIG (reference sequence). CDR3 size: 13 residues. The V end lost 1 base, the J end lost 8 bases, and 9 bases lay between the germline ends. The sequenced part of the CDR3 DNA is TGTGCCTGGAGTGCGCGAGGGGATTCACCC. Translated: CAWSARGDSP. The whole CDR3 region reads CAWSARGDSPLHF.